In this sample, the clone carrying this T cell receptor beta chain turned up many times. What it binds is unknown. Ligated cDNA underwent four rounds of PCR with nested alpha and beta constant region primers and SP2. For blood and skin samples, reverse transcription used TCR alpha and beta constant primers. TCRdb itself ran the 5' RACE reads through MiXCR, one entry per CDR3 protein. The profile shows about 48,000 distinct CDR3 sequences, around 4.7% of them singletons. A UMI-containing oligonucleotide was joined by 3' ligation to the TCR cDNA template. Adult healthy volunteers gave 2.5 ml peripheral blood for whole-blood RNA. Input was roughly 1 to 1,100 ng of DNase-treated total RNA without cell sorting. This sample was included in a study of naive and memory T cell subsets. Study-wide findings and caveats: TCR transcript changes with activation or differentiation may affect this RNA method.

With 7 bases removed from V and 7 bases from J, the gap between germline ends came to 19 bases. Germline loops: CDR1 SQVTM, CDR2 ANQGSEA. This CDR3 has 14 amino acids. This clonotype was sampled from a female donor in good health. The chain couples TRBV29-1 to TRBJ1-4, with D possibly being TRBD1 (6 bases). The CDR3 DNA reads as TGCAGCGCCCGCGTGCAGGGGAGAATTGAAAAACTGTTTTTT. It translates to CSARVQGRIEKLFF.